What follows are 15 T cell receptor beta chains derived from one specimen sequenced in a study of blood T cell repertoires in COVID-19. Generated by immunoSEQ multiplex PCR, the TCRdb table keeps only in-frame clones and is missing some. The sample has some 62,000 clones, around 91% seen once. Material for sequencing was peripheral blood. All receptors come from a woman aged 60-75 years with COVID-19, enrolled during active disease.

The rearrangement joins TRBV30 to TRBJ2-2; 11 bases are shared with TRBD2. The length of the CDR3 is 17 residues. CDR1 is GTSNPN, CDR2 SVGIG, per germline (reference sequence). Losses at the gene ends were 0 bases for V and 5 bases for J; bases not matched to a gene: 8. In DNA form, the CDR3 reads TGTGCCTGGAGTGTAAGAGTAGCGGGAGGGCGGACCGGGGAGCTGTTTTTT. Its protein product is CAWSVRVAGGRTGELFF.

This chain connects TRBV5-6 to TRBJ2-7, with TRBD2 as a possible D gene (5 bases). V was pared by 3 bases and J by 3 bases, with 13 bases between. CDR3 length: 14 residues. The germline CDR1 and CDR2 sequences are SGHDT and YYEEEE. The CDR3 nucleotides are TGTGCCAGCAGCTCCACTAGTCTGGTCTACGAGCAGTACTTC. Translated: CASSSTSLVYEQYF. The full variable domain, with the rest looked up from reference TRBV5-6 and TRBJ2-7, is DAGVTQSPTHLIKTRGQQVTLRCSPKSGHDTVSWYQQALGQGPQFIFQYYEEEERQRGNFPDRFSGHQFPNYSSELNVNALLLGDSALYLCASSSTSLVYEQYFGPGTRLTVT.

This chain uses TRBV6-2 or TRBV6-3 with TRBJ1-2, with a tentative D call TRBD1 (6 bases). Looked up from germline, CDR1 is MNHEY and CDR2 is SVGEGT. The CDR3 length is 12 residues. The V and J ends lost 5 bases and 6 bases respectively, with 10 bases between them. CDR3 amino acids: CASSRTVDGYTF. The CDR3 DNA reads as TGTGCCAGCAGTAGGACAGTGGATGGCTACACCTTC.

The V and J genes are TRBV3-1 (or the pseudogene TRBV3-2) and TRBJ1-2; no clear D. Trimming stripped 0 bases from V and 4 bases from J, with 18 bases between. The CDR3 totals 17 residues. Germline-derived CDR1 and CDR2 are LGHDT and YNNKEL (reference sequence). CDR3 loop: CASSQDTRREGPYGYTF. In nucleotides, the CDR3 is TGTGCCAGCAGCCAAGATACCCGTCGGGAGGGCCCCTATGGCTACACCTTC.

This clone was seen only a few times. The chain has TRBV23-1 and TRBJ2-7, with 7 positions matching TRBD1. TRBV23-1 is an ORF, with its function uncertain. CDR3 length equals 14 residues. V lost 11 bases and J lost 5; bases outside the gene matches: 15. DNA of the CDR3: TGCGCCCGCCGGGACAGTGACTTTTGTGACGAGCAGTACTTC. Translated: CARRDSDFCDEQYF.

CDR3 in amino acids: CASTLNPLVLDTQYF. The CDR3 DNA sequence: TGTGCCAGCACCCTCAATCCCCTAGTCTTAGATACGCAGTATTTT. The chain recombines TRBV4-2 with TRBJ2-3; D is uncertain. The CDR3 loop spans 15 amino acids. CDR1 LGHNA and CDR2 YNFKEQ come from the germline V gene. The ends were cut back, 7 bases at V and 5 bases at J, with 19 bases in the middle.

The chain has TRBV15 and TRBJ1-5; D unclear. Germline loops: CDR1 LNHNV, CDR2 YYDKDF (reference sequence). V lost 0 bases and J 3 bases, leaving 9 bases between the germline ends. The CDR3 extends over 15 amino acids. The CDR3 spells CATSRDQSLNQPQHF. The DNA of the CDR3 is TGTGCCACCAGCAGAGATCAGTCCCTCAATCAGCCCCAGCATTTT. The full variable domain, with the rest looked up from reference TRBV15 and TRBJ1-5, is DAMVIQNPRYQVTQFGKPVTLSCSQTLNHNVMYWYQQKSSQAPKLLFHYYDKDFNNEADTPDNFQSRRPNTSFCFLDIRSPGLGDTAMYLCATSRDQSLNQPQHFGDGTRLSIL.

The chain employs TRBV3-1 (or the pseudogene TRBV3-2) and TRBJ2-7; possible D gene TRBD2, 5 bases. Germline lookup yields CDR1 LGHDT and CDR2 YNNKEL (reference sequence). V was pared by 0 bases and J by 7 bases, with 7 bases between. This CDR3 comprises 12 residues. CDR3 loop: CASSQDRGEQYF. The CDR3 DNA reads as TGTGCCAGCAGCCAAGATCGCGGGGAGCAGTACTTC.

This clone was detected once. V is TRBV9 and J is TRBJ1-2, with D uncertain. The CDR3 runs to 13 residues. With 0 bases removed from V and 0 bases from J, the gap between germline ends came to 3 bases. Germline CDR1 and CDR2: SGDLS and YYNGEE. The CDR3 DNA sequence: TGTGCCAGCAGCGTAGCAACTAACTATGGCTACACCTTC. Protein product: CASSVATNYGYTF.

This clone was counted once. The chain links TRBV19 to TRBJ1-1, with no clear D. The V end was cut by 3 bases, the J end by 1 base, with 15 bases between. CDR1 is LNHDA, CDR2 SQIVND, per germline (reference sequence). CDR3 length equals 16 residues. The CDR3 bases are TGTGCCAGTAGTATTGGACTCCAAGAATCGAACACTGAAGCTTTCTTT. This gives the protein CASSIGLQESNTEAFF.

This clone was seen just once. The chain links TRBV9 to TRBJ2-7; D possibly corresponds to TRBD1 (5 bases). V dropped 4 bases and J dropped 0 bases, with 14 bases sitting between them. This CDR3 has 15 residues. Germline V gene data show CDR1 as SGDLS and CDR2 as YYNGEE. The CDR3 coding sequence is TGTGCCAGCAGCCTAGGTGACAGCCCCTCCTACGAGCAGTACTTC. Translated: CASSLGDSPSYEQYF.

DNA of the CDR3: TGTGCCAGCAGCTTAGGGGGACAGATAATACAGCCCCAGCATTTT. This sequence encodes CASSLGGQIIQPQHF. The gene calls are TRBV11-2 and TRBJ1-5, with TRBD1 matching 7 bases. The CDR3 runs to 15 residues. Germline CDR1 SGHAT, CDR2 FQNNGV. The J segment lost 7 bases and the V segment lost 1 base, leaving 7 bases of the junction unmatched.

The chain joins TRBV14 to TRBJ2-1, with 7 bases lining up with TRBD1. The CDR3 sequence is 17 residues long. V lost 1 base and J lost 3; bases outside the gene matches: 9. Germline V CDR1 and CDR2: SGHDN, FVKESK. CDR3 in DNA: TGTGCCAGCAGCCAAGTCCCCTGGACAGGAGTCTACAATGAGCAGTTCTTC. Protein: CASSQVPWTGVYNEQFF.

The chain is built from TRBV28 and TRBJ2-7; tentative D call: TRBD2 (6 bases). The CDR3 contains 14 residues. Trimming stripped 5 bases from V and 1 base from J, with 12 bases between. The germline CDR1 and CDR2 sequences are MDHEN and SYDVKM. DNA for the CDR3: TGTGCCAGCAGTGCAAGCGGGCCATCCTACGAGCAGTACTTC. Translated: CASSASGPSYEQYF.

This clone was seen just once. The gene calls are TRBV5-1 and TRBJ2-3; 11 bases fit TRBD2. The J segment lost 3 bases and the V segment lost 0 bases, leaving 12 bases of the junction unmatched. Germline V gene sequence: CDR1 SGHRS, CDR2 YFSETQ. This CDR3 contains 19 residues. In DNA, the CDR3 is TGCGCCAGCAGCTTGGCGGGACTAGCGGATCTAGGGATTACAGATACGCAGTATTTT. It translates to CASSLAGLADLGITDTQYF.